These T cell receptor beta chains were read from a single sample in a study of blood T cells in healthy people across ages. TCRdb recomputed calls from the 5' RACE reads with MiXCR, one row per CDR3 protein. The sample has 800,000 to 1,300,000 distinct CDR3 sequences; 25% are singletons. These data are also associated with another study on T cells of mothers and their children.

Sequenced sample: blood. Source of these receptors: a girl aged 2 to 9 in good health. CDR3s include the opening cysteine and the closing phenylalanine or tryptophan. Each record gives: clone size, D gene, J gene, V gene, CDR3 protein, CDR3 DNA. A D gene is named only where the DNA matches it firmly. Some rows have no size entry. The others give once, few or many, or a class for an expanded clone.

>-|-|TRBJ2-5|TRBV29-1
CSVVQDGGETQYF
TGCAGCGTTGTCCAAGATGGGGGAGAGACCCAGTACTTC
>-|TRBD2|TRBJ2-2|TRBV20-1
CSASGTSGGTGELFF
TGCAGTGCGAGTGGGACTAGCGGCGGGACCGGGGAGCTGTTTTTT
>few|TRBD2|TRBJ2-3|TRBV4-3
CTSSQRGGVPTDTQYF
TGCACCAGCAGCCAGCGCGGGGGGGTACCCACAGATACGCAGTATTTT
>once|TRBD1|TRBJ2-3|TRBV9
CASSDWTGETDTQYF
TGTGCCAGCAGCGACTGGACAGGGGAAACAGATACGCAGTATTTT
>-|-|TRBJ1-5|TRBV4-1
CASSAQGILNQPQHF
TGCGCCAGCTCGGCACAGGGTATACTCAATCAGCCCCAGCATTTT
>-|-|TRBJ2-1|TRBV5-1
CASSLGGSVGYNEQFF
TGCGCCAGCAGCTTGGGTGGATCCGTGGGATACAATGAGCAGTTCTTC
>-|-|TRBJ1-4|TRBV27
CASRTFGGGEKLFF
TGTGCCAGCAGAACGTTTGGAGGTGGCGAAAAACTGTTTTTT
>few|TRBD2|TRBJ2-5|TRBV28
CASSWTGGFGETQYF
TGTGCCAGCAGTTGGACCGGGGGGTTCGGCGAGACCCAGTACTTC
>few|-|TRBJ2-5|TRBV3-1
CASSEAWGVWDQETQYF
TGTGCCAGCAGCGAAGCGTGGGGGGTCTGGGACCAAGAGACCCAGTACTTC
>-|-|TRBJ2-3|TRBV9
CANSAQVGTDTQYF
TGTGCCAACAGCGCCCAAGTGGGCACAGATACGCAATATTTT
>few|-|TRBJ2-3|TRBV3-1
CASSHPKSGADTQYF
TGTGCCAGCAGCCATCCTAAGTCGGGCGCAGATACGCAGTATTTT
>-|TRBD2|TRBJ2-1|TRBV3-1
CASSHLPSGTNNEQFF
TGTGCCAGCAGCCATTTGCCTAGCGGGACGAACAATGAGCAGTTCTTC
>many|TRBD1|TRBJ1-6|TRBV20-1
CSARDGQGKAPLHF
TGCAGTGCTAGAGACGGACAGGGGAAGGCACCCCTCCACTTT
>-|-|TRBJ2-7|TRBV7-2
CASSIRTTYEQYF
TGTGCCAGCAGCATTAGGACCACATACGAGCAGTACTTC
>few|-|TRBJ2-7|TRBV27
CASSLISDSSYEQYF
TGTGCCAGCAGTTTGATTAGCGACAGCTCCTACGAGCAGTACTTC
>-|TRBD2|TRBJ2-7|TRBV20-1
CSARDPGTSSPEQYF
TGCAGTGCTAGAGACCCCGGGACTAGCTCTCCCGAGCAGTACTTC
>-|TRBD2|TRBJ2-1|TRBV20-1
CSASGLGLYNEQFF
TGCAGTGCCTCCGGACTAGGCCTGTACAATGAGCAGTTCTTC
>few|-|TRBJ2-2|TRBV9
CASSPASNTGELFF
TGTGCCAGCAGCCCGGCCTCGAACACCGGGGAGCTGTTCTTT
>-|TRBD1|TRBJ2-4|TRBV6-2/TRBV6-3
CASSSGQVALNIQYF
TGTGCCAGCAGTTCTGGACAGGTCGCCTTAAACATTCAGTACTTC
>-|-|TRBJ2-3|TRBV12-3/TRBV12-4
CASSSPVADTQYF
TGTGCCAGCAGTTCCCCCGTCGCAGATACGCAGTATTTT
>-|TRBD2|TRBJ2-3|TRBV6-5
CAIAGVSTDTQYF
TGTGCCATCGCGGGGGTCTCCACAGATACGCAGTATTTT
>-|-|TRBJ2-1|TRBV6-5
CASRSGTALYNEQFF
TGTGCCAGTAGAAGCGGGACAGCCCTTTACAATGAGCAGTTCTTC
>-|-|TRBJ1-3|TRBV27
CASSLTFPRPREGNTIYF
TGTGCCAGCAGTTTAACCTTCCCGCGTCCTCGGGAAGGAAACACCATATATTTT
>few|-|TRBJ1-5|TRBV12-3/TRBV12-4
CASSLFPDQPQHF
TGTGCCAGCAGTTTATTCCCGGATCAGCCCCAGCATTTT
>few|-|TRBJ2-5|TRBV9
CASSVGTRREETQYF
TGTGCCAGCAGCGTGGGGACACGGAGGGAAGAGACCCAGTACTTC
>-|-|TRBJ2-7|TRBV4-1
CASSRQETYEQYF
TGCGCCAGCAGCCGCCAGGAGACCTACGAGCAGTACTTC
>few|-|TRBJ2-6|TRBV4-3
CASSQDRLSDSLSGANVLTF
TGCGCCAGCAGCCAAGATAGGCTCTCCGACAGCCTTTCTGGGGCCAACGTCCTGACTTTC
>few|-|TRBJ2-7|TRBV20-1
CSARDGLSYEQYF
TGCAGTGCTAGGGACGGCCTATCCTACGAGCAGTACTTC
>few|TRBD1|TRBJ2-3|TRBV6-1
CASSIDRVQADTQYF
TGTGCCAGCAGCATCGACAGGGTGCAGGCAGATACGCAGTATTTT
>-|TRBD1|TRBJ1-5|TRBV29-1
CSVLDRDNQPQHF
TGCAGCGTTTTGGACAGGGACAATCAGCCCCAGCATTTT
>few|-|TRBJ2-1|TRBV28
CASSFGSPYNEQFF
TGTGCCAGCAGTTTTGGGAGTCCCTACAATGAGCAGTTCTTC
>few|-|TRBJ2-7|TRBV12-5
CASGRNWPYEQYF
TGTGCTAGTGGTCGGAATTGGCCTTACGAGCAGTACTTC
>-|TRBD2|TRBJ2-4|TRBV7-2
CASSLAGGPGKNIQYF
TGTGCCAGCAGCTTAGCGGGAGGGCCGGGCAAAAACATTCAGTACTTC
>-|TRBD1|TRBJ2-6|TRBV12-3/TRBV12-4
CASSFLWTGGGKGANVLTF
TGTGCCAGCAGTTTCCTCTGGACAGGGGGAGGTAAAGGGGCCAACGTCCTGACTTTC
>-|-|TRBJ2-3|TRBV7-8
CASSLYPSMDTQYF
TGTGCCAGCAGCTTGTATCCAAGCATGGATACGCAGTATTTT
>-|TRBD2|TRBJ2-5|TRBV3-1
CASSPRTSGEETQYF
TGTGCCAGCAGCCCTCGGACTAGCGGGGAGGAGACCCAGTACTTC
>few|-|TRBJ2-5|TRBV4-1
CASSQEGLEEETQYF
TGCGCCAGCAGCCAAGAGGGGCTCGAGGAAGAGACCCAGTACTTC
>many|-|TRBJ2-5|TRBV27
CASSLKAGQGMETQYF
TGTGCCAGCAGTTTAAAGGCGGGGCAAGGAATGGAGACCCAGTACTTC
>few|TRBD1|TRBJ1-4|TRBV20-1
CSWGTVNEKLFF
TGCAGTTGGGGGACAGTTAATGAAAAACTGTTTTTT
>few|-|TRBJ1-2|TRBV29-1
CSVESAYGYTF
TGCAGCGTTGAATCGGCCTATGGCTACACCTTC